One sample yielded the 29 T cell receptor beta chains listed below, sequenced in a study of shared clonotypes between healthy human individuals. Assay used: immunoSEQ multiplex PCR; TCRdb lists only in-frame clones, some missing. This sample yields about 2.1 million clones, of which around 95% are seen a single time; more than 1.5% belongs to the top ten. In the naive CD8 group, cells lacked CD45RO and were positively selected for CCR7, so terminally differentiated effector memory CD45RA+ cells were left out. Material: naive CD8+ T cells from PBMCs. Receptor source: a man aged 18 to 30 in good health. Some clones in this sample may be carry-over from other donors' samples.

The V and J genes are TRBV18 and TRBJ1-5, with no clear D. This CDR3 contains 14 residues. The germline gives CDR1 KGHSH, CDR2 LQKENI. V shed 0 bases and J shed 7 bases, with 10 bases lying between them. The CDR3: CASSPPGFGQPQHF. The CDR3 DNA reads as TGTGCCAGCTCACCACCTGGGTTTGGGCAGCCCCAGCATTTT.

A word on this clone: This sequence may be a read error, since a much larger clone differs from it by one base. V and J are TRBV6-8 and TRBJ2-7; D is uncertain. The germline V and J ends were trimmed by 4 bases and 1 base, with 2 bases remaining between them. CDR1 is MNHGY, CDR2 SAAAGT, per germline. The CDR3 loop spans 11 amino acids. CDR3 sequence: CASSFSYEQYF. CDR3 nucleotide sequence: TGTGCCAGCAGTTTTTCCTACGAGCAGTACTTC.

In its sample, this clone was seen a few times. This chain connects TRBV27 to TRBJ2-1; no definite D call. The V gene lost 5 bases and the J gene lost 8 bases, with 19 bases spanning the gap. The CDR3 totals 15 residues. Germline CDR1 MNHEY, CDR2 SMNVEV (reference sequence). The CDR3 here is CASSPMLVTTHEQFF. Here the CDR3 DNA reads TGTGCCAGCAGTCCCATGCTAGTAACGACCCATGAGCAGTTCTTC.

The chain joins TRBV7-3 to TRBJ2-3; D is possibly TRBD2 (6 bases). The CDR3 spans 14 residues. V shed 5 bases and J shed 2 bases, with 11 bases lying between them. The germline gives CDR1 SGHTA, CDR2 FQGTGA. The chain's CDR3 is CASSPGLYTDTQYF. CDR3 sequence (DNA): TGTGCCAGCAGCCCGGGACTGTACACAGATACGCAGTATTTT.

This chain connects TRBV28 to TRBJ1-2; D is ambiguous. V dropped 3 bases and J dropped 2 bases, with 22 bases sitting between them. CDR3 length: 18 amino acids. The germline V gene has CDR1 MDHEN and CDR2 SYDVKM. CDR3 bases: TGTGCCAGCAGTTTCTACCTTATCCCCTCCACACCCAACTATGGCTACACCTTC. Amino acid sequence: CASSFYLIPSTPNYGYTF.

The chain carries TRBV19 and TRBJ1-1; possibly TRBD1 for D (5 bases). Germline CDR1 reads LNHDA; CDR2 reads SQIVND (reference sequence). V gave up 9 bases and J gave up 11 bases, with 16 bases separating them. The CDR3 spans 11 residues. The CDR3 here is CASNKGKWAFF. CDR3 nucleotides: TGTGCCAGCAACAAGGGGAAGTGGGCTTTCTTT.

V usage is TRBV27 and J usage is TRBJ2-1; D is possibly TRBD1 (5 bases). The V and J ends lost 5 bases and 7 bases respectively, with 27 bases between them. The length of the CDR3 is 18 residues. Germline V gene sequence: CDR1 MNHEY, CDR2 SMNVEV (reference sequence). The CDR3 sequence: CASSRDQWGQQTVNEQFF. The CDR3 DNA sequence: TGTGCCAGCAGTCGTGACCAATGGGGCCAGCAGACGGTGAATGAGCAGTTCTTC.

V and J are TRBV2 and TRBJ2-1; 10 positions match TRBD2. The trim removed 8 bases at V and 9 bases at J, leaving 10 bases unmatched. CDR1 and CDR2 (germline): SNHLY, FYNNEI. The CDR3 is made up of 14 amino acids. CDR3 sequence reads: CASLGTSVRREQFF. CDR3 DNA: TGTGCCAGCCTGGGGACTAGCGTGCGCCGTGAGCAGTTCTTC. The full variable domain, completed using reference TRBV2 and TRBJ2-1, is EPEVTQTPSHQVTQMGQEVILRCVPISNHLYFYWYRQILGQKVEFLVSFYNNEISEKSEIFDDQFSVERPDGSNFTLKIRSTKLEDSAMYFCASLGTSVRREQFFGPGTRLTVL.

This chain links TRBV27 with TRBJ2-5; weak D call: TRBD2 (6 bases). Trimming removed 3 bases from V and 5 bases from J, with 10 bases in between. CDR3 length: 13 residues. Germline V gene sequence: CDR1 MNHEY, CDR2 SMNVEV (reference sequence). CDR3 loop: CASSFYRGETQYF. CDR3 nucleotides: TGTGCCAGCAGTTTTTATCGGGGGGAGACCCAGTACTTC.

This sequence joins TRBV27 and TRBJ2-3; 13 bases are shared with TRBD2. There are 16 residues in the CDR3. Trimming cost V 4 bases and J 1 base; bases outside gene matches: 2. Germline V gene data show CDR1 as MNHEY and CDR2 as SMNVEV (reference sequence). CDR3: CASSSGTSGGTDTQYF. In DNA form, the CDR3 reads TGTGCCAGCAGTTCCGGGACTAGCGGGGGCACAGATACGCAGTATTTT.

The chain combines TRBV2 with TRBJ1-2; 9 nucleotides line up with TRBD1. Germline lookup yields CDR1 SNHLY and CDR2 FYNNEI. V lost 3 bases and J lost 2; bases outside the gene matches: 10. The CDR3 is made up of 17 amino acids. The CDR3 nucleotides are TGTGCCAGCAGTGAGTTGGGACAGGGACTACCCAACTATGGCTACACCTTC. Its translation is CASSELGQGLPNYGYTF.

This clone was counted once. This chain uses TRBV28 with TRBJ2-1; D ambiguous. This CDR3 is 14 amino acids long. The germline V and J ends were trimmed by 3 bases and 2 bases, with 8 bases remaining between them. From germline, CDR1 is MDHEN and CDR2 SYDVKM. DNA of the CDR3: TGTGCCAGCAGTTTTCGTTCTACCTACAATGAGCAGTTCTTC. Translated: CASSFRSTYNEQFF.

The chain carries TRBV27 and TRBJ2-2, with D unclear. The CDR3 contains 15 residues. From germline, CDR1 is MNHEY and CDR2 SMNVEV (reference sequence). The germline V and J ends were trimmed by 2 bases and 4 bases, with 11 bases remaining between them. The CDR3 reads CASSLMRRGTGELFF. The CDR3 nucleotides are TGTGCCAGCAGTTTAATGAGGCGTGGCACCGGGGAGCTGTTTTTT.

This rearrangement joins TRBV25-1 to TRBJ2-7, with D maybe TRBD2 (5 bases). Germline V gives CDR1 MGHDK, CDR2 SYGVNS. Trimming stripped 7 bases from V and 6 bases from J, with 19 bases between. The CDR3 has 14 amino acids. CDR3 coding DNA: TGTGCCAGCACCCTAGCTAACGGAGTAGGCGAGCAGTACTTC. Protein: CASTLANGVGEQYF.

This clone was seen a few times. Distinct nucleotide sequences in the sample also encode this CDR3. The CDR3 DNA sequence: TGTGCCAGCAGCGTAGTAGGGGGTGAGCAGTTCTTC. Protein sequence: CASSVVGGEQFF. The V and J genes are TRBV9 and TRBJ2-1, with D perhaps matching TRBD1 (6 bases). CDR1 is SGDLS, CDR2 YYNGEE, per germline. Trimming shortened V by 0 bases and J by 9 bases, and 7 bases separated the two germline ends. The CDR3 sequence is 12 residues long. The variable domain in full, with the rest retrieved from reference TRBV9 and TRBJ2-1, is DSGVTQTPKHLITATGQRVTLRCSPRSGDLSVYWYQQSLDQGLQFLIQYYNGEERAKGNILERFSAQQFPDLHSELNLSSLELGDSALYFCASSVVGGEQFFGPGTRLTVL.

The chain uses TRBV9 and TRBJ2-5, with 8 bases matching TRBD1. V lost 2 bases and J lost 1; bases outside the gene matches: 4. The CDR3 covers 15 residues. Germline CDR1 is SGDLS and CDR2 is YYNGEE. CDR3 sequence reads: CASSVDRGRQETQYF. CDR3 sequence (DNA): TGTGCCAGCAGCGTTGACAGGGGACGCCAAGAGACCCAGTACTTC.

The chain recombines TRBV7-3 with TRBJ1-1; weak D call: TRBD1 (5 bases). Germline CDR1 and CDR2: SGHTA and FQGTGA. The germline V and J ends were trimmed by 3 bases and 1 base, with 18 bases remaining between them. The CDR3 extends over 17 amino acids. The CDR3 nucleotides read TGTGCCAGCAGCTTCCTCCGGGGCCCCATAAAGAACACTGAAGCTTTCTTT. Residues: CASSFLRGPIKNTEAFF.

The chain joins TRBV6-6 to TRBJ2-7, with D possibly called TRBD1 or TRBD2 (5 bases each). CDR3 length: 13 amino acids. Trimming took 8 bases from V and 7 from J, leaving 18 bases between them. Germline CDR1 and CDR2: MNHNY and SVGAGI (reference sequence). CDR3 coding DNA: TGTGCCAGCTGCGTTGGCTCGAGGGGAGAGCAGTACTTC. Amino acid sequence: CASCVGSRGEQYF.

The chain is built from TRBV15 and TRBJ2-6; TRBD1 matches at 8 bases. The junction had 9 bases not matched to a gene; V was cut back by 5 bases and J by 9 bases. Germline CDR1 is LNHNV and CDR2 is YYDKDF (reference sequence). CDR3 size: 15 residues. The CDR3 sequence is CATSPTGTGLNVLTF. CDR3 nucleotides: TGTGCCACCAGCCCGACCGGGACAGGACTCAACGTCCTGACTTTC.

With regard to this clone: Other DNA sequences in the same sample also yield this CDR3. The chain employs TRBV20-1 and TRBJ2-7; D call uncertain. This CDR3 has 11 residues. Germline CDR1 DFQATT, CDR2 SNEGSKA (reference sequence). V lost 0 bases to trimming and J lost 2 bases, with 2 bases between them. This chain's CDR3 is CSARETYEQYF. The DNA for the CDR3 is TGCAGTGCTAGAGAAACCTACGAGCAGTACTTC.

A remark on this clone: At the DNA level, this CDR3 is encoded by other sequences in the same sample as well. The CDR3 here is CASSVGSGDYEQYF. DNA for the CDR3: TGTGCCAGCAGCGTAGGATCAGGGGATTACGAGCAGTACTTC. The chain links TRBV9 to TRBJ2-7; weak D call: TRBD1 (6 bases). CDR1 and CDR2 from the germline V gene are SGDLS and YYNGEE. The CDR3 length is 14 residues. V dropped 0 bases and J dropped 4 bases, with 11 bases sitting between them.

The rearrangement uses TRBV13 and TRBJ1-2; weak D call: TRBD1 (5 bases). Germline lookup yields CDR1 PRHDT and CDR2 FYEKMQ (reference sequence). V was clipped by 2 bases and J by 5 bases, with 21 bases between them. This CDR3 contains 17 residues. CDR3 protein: CASSLSPSGLGGYGYTF. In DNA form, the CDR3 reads TGTGCCAGCAGCTTATCCCCCTCGGGCTTGGGGGGTTATGGCTACACCTTC.

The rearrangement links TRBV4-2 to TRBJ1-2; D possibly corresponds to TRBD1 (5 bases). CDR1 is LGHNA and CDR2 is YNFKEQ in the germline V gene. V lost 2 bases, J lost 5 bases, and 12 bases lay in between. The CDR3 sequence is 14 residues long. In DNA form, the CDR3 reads TGTGCCAGCAGCCAACCCAGGGTTCGGTATGGCTACACCTTC. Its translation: CASSQPRVRYGYTF.

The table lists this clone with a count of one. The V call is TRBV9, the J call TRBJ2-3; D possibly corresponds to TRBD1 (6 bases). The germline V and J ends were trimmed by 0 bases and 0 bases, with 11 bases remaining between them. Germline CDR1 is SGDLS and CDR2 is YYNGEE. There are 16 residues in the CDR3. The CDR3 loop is CASSVGQQGSTDTQYF. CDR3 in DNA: TGTGCCAGCAGCGTAGGACAGCAGGGGAGCACAGATACGCAGTATTTT.

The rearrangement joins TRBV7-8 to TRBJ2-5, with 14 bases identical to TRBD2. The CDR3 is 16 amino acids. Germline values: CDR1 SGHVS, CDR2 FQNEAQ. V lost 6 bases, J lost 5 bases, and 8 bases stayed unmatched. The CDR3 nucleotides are TGTGCCAGCAGTTCGGGACTAGCGGGAGCTAGTGAGACCCAGTACTTC. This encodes CASSSGLAGASETQYF.

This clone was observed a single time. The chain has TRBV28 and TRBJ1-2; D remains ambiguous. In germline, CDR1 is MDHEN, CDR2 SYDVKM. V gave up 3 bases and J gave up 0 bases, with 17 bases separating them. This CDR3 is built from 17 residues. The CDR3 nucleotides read TGTGCCAGCAGTTTGATGGCAAGAATATTCCCTAACTATGGCTACACCTTC. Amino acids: CASSLMARIFPNYGYTF.

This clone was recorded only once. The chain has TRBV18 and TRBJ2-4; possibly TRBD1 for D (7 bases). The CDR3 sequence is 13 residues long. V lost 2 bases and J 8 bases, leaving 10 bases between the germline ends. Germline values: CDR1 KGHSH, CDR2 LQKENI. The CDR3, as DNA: TGTGCCAGCTCACCATCCAGGGGGGACATTCAGTACTTC. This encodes CASSPSRGDIQYF.

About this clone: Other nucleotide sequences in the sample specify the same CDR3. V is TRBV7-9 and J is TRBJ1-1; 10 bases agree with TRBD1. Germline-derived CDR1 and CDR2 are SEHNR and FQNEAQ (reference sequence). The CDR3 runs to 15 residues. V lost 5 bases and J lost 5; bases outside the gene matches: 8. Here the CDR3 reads CASSPRQGADTEAFF. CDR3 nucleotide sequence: TGTGCCAGCAGCCCGCGACAGGGGGCGGATACTGAAGCTTTCTTT.

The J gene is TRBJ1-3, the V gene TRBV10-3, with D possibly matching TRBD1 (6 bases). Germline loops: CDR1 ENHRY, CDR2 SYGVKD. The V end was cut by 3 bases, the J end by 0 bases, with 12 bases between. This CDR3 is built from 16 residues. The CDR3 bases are TGTGCCATCAGTGACCACGGACAGAACTCTGGAAACACCATATATTTT. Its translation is CAISDHGQNSGNTIYF.